The 2 T cell receptor beta chains below come from one sample, sequenced in a study of vaccination and CD4 T cells after COVID-19. What these receptors recognize is not known. This sample's treatment: approximately 9-day PBMC culture with coronavirus spike peptide pools or control peptides (ViraFEST assay). With the Oncomine TCR Beta short-read assay, DNA from cultured CD4+ T cells was sequenced. TCRdb used MiXCR to reprocess the PCR reads, holding one entry per CDR3 protein. In the table there are 15,000 to 20,000 distinct CDR3 sequences, around 45% of which are singletons. The material sequenced was CD4+ T cells from blood, cultured in vitro, taken before SARS-CoV-2 vaccination. Every receptor here comes from a human donor who had recovered from COVID-19.

This clonotype occurred a few times. The rearrangement uses TRBV15 and TRBJ2-2; 7 nucleotides line up with TRBD2. V was clipped by 0 bases and J by 3 bases; unmatched bases: 4. Looked up from germline, CDR1 is LNHNV and CDR2 is YYDKDF (reference sequence). This CDR3 has 16 residues. The CDR3 reads CATSREGRGDTGELFF. The CDR3 nucleotides read TGTGCCACCAGCAGAGAGGGTCGGGGGGACACCGGGGAGCTGTTTTTT.

CDR3 nucleotide sequence: TGTGCCAGCAGTGGTGGACTAGCGGGGTTGGAGACCCAGTACTTC. Its translation is CASSGGLAGLETQYF. The chain combines TRBV2 with TRBJ2-5; TRBD2 matches 12 bases. The CDR3 runs to 15 residues. Looked up from germline, CDR1 is SNHLY and CDR2 is FYNNEI. Germline trimming cut 4 bases from V and 5 bases from J; bases unmatched to any gene: 5.